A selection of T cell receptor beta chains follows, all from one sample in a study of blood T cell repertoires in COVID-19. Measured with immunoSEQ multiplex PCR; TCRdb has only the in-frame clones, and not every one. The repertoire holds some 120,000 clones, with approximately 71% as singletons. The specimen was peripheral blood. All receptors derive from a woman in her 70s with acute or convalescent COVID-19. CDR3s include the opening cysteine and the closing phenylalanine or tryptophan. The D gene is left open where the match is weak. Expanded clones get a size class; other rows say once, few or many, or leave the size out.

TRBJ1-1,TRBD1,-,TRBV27,TGTGCCAGCAGCTACCGACAGGGGAGGACTGAAGCTTTCTTT,CASSYRQGRTEAFF
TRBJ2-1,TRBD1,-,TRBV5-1,TGCGCCAGCAGCTTGGTGGACAGGGTTGGCAATGAGCAGTTCTTC,CASSLVDRVGNEQFF
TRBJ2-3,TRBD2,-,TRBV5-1,TGCGCCAGCAGCTTGGCTAGCGGGGGGACAGATACGCAGTATTTT,CASSLASGGTDTQYF
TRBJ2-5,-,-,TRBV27,TGTGCCAGCAGCCGGGTAACAGGGTTTTGGGGAGAGACCCAGTACTTC,CASSRVTGFWGETQYF
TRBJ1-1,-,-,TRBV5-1,TGCGCCAGCAGCTTGGTTCGGGGGGCTAACACTGAAGCTTTCTTT,CASSLVRGANTEAFF
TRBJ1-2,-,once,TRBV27,TGTGCCAGCAGTTTGGGGGGGCGGAATGGCTACACCTTC,CASSLGGRNGYTF
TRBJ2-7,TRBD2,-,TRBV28,TGTGCCAGCAGCCCCGTGGGGACTAGCGGGAGAAACTACGAGCAGTACTTC,CASSPVGTSGRNYEQYF
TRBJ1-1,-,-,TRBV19,TGTGCCAGTAGTATCCGGGGGGTGAACACTGAAGCTTTCTTT,CASSIRGVNTEAFF
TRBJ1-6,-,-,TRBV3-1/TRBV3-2,TGTGCCAGCAGCCAAAGTGGGCGTCCCAATTCACCCCTCCACTTT,CASSQSGRPNSPLHF
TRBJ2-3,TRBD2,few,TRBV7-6,TGTGCCAGCAGCCCGGGGACTAGCGGGGTTACAGATACGCAGTATTTT,CASSPGTSGVTDTQYF
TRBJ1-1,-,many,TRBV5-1,TGCGCCAGCAGCTTGCAATCTAGAAACACTGAAGCTTTCTTT,CASSLQSRNTEAFF
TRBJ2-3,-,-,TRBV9,TGTGCCAGCAGCGAGCCTCAAACCCAAGATACGCAGTATTTT,CASSEPQTQDTQYF
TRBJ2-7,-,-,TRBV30,TGTGCCTGGAGTGTAGAACTTAACTACGAGCAGTACTTC,CAWSVELNYEQYF
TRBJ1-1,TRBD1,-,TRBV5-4,TGTGCCAGCAGCTTGGCGGGACAGCACACTGAAGCTTTCTTT,CASSLAGQHTEAFF
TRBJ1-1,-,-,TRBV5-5,TGTGCCAGCAGCTCCAGGCTACTTGAAGCTTTCTTT,CASSSRLLEAFF
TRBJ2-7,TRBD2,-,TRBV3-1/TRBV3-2,TGTGCCAGCAGCATGTCTAGCGGGAGGGCTTTATACGAGCAGTACTTC,CASSMSSGRALYEQYF
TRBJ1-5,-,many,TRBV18,TGTGCCAGCTCACCACAGGGGGATCAGCCCCAGCATTTT,CASSPQGDQPQHF
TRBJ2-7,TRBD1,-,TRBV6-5,TGTGCCAGCAGTTACGACAGGGGCTACGAGCAGTACTTC,CASSYDRGYEQYF
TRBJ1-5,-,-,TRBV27,TGTGCCAGCAGTTCCCCCGGGCAGGGACAGCCCCAGCATTTT,CASSSPGQGQPQHF
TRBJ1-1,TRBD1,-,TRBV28,TGTGCCAGCAGTCCAACCAGAACAGGGGGCATCACTGAAGCTTTCTTT,CASSPTRTGGITEAFF
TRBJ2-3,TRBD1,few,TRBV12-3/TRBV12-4,TGTGCCAGCAGTGCAGGGGGCGCAGATACGCAGTATTTT,CASSAGGADTQYF
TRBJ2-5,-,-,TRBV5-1,TGCGCCAGCAGCTCGGGTGGACTCCAAGAGACCCAGTACTTC,CASSSGGLQETQYF
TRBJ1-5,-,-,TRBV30,TGTGCCTGGAGTCCCCAGGGGACATGGAATAGCAATCAGCCCCAGCATTTT,CAWSPQGTWNSNQPQHF
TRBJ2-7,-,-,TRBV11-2,TGTGCCAGCAGCTTCGGGTCTTCAACGGGATACGAGCAGTACTTC,CASSFGSSTGYEQYF
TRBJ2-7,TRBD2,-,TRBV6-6,TGTGCCAGCAGTTACTCAACTAGCGGGATGGGTGAGCAGTACTTC,CASSYSTSGMGEQYF
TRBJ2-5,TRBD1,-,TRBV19,TGTGCCAGTAGTACCTCAGGGGGCGCCGAGACCCAGTACTTC,CASSTSGGAETQYF